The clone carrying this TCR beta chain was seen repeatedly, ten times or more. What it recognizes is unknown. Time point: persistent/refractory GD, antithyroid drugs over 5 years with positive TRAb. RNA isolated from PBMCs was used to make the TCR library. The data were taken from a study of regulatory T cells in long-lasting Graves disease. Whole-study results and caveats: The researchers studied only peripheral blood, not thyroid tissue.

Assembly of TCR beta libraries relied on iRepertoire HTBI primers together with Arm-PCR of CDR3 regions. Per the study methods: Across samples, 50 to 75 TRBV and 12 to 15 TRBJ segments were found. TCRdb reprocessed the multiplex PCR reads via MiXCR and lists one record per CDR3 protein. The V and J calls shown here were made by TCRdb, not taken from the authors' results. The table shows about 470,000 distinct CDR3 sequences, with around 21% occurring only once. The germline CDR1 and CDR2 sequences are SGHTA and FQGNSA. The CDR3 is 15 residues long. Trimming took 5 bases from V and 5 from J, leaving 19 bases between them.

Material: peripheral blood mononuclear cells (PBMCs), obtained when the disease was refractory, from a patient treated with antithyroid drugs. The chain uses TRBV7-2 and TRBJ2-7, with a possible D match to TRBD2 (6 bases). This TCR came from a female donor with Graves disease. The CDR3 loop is CASSGTRRVIDEQYF. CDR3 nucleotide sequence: TGTGCCAGCAGCGGGACCAGGAGGGTCATCGACGAGCAGTACTTC.